This TCR beta chain was recorded in a study of cytomegalovirus exposure and HLA in healthy donors. Study results and caveats: A later analysis reportedly found that, within productive TCRs, an Asian-associated ancestry cluster had fewer N-insertions than the mean observed across the roughly 700 donors. Specificity for CMV antigens was confirmed in vitro for three of the CMV-associated chains.

The PCR was carried out with 60 Vbeta primers and 13 Jbeta primers. Libraries were prepared by immunoSEQ multiplex PCR; TCRdb keeps only in-frame clonotypes and omits some of them. The sample lists fewer than 200,000 clones; over 60% were seen once. As concerns this clone: What it binds is not known.

Trimming took 0 bases from V and 6 from J; bases not matched to a gene: 3. Looked up from germline, CDR1 is MGHRA and CDR2 is YSYEKL. This CDR3 has 15 amino acids. The TCR sequence derives from a girl aged 5-17 years in good health and CMV-seronegative. What was sequenced was PBMCs. The chain links TRBV4-1 to TRBJ2-1; 9 bases are a match to TRBD2. CDR3 sequence: CASSQDAGGFNEQFF. DNA of the CDR3: TGCGCCAGCAGCCAAGATGCGGGGGGGTTCAATGAGCAGTTCTTC.